One and the same sample provided the 31 T cell receptor beta chains below, sequenced in a study of response to subunit inactivated influenza vaccine. TCRdb reanalysed the RT-PCR reads using MiXCR and keeps one entry per CDR3 protein. The sample lists 600,000 to 700,000 distinct CDR3 sequences; 14% were seen once. This sample comprised PBMCs from blood, obtained roughly 15 days before vaccination. The receptors were gathered from a man aged 50 or older who received an inactivated influenza vaccine.

J is TRBJ2-7 and V is TRBV7-6; D not certain. The length of the CDR3 is 14 residues. Germline CDR1 is SGHVS and CDR2 is FNYEAQ. The V end lost 0 bases, the J end lost 3 bases, and 9 bases lay between the germline ends. CDR3 sequence reads: CASSLAGSRYEQYF. The DNA of the CDR3 is TGTGCCAGCAGCTTAGCCGGTAGCCGCTACGAGCAGTACTTC.

The V and J genes are TRBV7-6 and TRBJ2-7, with D perhaps given as TRBD1 or TRBD2 (5 bases each). The CDR3 length is 15 residues. The germline V gene has CDR1 SGHVS and CDR2 FNYEAQ. Trimming shortened V by 4 bases and J by 5 bases, and 18 bases separated the two germline ends. CDR3 nucleotide sequence: TGTGCCAGCAGCTCAAGAGGAGCAGGGACCAACGAGCAGTACTTC. Its protein is CASSSRGAGTNEQYF.

This clonotype was detected only a few times. This sequence joins TRBV5-5 and TRBJ2-1; a possible D gene is TRBD2 (6 bases). Germline CDR1 reads SGHKS; CDR2 reads YYEKEE (reference sequence). The germline V and J ends were trimmed by 2 bases and 0 bases, with 15 bases remaining between them. This CDR3 comprises 17 residues. This CDR3 is CASSLTGWRASYNEQFF. CDR3 sequence (DNA): TGTGCCAGCAGCTTAACGGGATGGAGGGCCTCCTACAATGAGCAGTTCTTC.

The chain joins TRBV20-1 to TRBJ2-5; D is tentatively TRBD1 or TRBD2 (5 bases each). This CDR3 spans 15 amino acids. CDR1 and CDR2 (germline): DFQATT, SNEGSKA (reference sequence). V was cut by 0 bases and J by 2 bases, with 13 bases left in between. The CDR3 protein is CSARDHQGGQETQYF. As DNA, the CDR3 is TGCAGTGCTAGAGATCACCAGGGCGGGCAAGAGACCCAGTACTTC.

This clonotype was seen more than once but under ten times. This rearrangement joins TRBV7-9 to TRBJ2-1, with unresolved D. CDR3 length: 14 residues. V lost 3 bases and J lost 7, with 13 bases in between. Per the germline V gene, CDR1 is SEHNR and CDR2 is FQNEAQ (reference sequence). The CDR3 sequence: CASSFFVRENEQFF. The DNA of the CDR3 is TGTGCCAGCAGCTTTTTCGTTAGGGAAAATGAGCAGTTCTTC.

This clonotype has only a few counts. The gene calls are TRBV29-1 and TRBJ2-1; D possibly uses TRBD1 or TRBD2 (5 bases each). This CDR3 comprises 14 residues. Germline loops: CDR1 SQVTM, CDR2 ANQGSEA. Trimming removed 3 bases from V and 8 bases from J, with 17 bases in between. The CDR3 region is CSVDRGQGVDEQFF. In DNA, the CDR3 is TGCAGCGTTGATCGGGGCCAAGGGGTCGATGAGCAGTTCTTC.

The gene calls are TRBV14 and TRBJ2-3; 10 bases are a match to TRBD1. The junction had 8 bases not matched to a gene; V was cut back by 5 bases and J by 3 bases. Germline CDR1 reads SGHDN; CDR2 reads FVKESK. The CDR3 length is 16 residues. The CDR3 loop reads CASSVRTGGGTDTQYF. In DNA, the CDR3 is TGTGCCAGCAGCGTCCGGACAGGGGGAGGTACAGATACGCAGTATTTT.

This clonotype has more than one count but fewer than ten. This chain joins TRBV12-3 or TRBV12-4 and TRBJ2-3; 9 bases agree with TRBD1. The CDR3 contains 17 residues. The V segment lost 4 bases and the J segment 1 base; nucleotides outside the gene matches: 9. The CDR3 protein is CASSWKGQGSGTDTQYF. DNA for the CDR3: TGTGCCAGCAGTTGGAAGGGACAGGGCTCGGGCACAGATACGCAGTATTTT.

This chain uses TRBV7-8 with TRBJ2-1, with TRBD1 identical over 8 bases. CDR3 size: 15 residues. The J segment lost 4 bases and the V segment lost 5 bases, leaving 7 bases of the junction unmatched. Germline CDR1 reads SGHVS; CDR2 reads FQNEAQ. This CDR3 is CASSASQGAYNEQFF. DNA for the CDR3: TGTGCCAGCAGCGCAAGCCAGGGGGCTTACAATGAGCAGTTCTTC. Looking up the rest from reference TRBV7-8 and TRBJ2-1 gives the full variable domain: GAGVSQSPRYKVAKRGQDVALRCDPISGHVSLFWYQQALGQGPEFLTYFQNEAQLDKSGLPSDRFFAERPEGSVSTLKIQRTQQEDSAVYLCASSASQGAYNEQFFGPGTRLTVL.

The chain carries TRBV5-1 and TRBJ1-3; 7 nucleotides agree with TRBD1. After removal of 0 bases from V and 6 bases from J, the junction contained 6 bases not matched to a gene. Germline CDR1 and CDR2: SGHRS and YFSETQ. This CDR3 has 15 residues. The DNA for the CDR3 is TGCGCCAGCAGCTTGGAGGGCAGGGGGATAAACACCATATATTTT. Residues: CASSLEGRGINTIYF.

This clonotype was recorded at least ten times. The V call is TRBV7-2, the J call TRBJ2-2; perhaps TRBD2 as D (5 bases). V lost 2 bases to trimming and J lost 6 bases, with 10 bases between them. This CDR3 comprises 14 residues. CDR1 is SGHTA and CDR2 is FQGNSA in the germline V gene. CDR3 in DNA: TGTGCCAGCAGCTTAAGGCGGGCCCCCGGGGAGCTGTTTTTT. Encoded protein: CASSLRRAPGELFF.

Only a few counts were recorded for this clonotype. V gene TRBV5-1 combines with J gene TRBJ1-2; 9 bases are a match to TRBD1. The germline V gene has CDR1 SGHRS and CDR2 YFSETQ. The CDR3 contains 16 residues. Trimming took 2 bases from V and 5 from J; bases not matched to a gene: 10. The DNA of the CDR3 is TGCGCCAGCAGCTTAAACAGGGGGCGGGACCCTTATGGCTACACCTTC. Its translation is CASSLNRGRDPYGYTF.

There are a few counts of this clonotype. This chain connects TRBV11-1 to TRBJ2-4, with D perhaps TRBD1 or TRBD2 (5 bases each). Germline V gene lookup returns CDR1 SGHAT and CDR2 FQDESV (reference sequence). This CDR3 has 14 amino acids. V gave up 4 bases and J gave up 4 bases, with 11 bases separating them. For the CDR3, the DNA is TGTGCCAGCAGCTCTTCCGGGGCTAAAAACATTCAGTACTTC. Translation: CASSSSGAKNIQYF.

The table lists this clonotype with many counts. The chain is built from TRBV5-1 and TRBJ2-3; the match to TRBD2 covers 8 bases. Germline CDR1 reads SGHRS; CDR2 reads YFSETQ. Trimming at V came to 7 bases and at J to 1 base, leaving 11 bases not matched to a gene. The length of the CDR3 is 16 residues. CDR3 coding DNA: TGCGCCAGCGGCCCCCCAACTAGCGGCGGCACAGATACGCAGTATTTT. This codes for CASGPPTSGGTDTQYF.

The V call is TRBV5-1, the J call TRBJ1-2; D unresolved. Trimming stripped 0 bases from V and 9 bases from J, with 12 bases between. The CDR3 spans 13 residues. Germline V gives CDR1 SGHRS, CDR2 YFSETQ. Here the CDR3 reads CASSLAIGDRYTF. As DNA, the CDR3 is TGCGCCAGCAGCTTGGCCATCGGGGATCGCTACACCTTC.

This clonotype showed up just a few times. The chain is built from TRBV19 and TRBJ1-4, with D perhaps TRBD1 (5 bases). Trimming left V 3 bases short and J 4 bases short, with 24 bases between. The CDR3 length is 19 residues. CDR1 and CDR2 from the germline V gene are LNHDA and SQIVND (reference sequence). The CDR3 loop reads CASSIGAARTRHHNEKLFF. As DNA, the CDR3 is TGTGCCAGTAGTATTGGGGCAGCAAGAACGAGACATCATAATGAAAAACTGTTTTTT.

The chain uses TRBV29-1 and TRBJ2-2, with 12 bases fitting TRBD1. The CDR3 length is 13 residues. After removal of 7 bases from V and 8 bases from J, the junction contained 5 bases not matched to a gene. CDR1 and CDR2 (germline): SQVTM, ANQGSEA. CDR3 loop: CSAGTGGSGELFF. For the CDR3, the DNA is TGCAGCGCCGGGACAGGGGGCTCGGGGGAGCTGTTTTTT.

The V and J genes are TRBV6-1 and TRBJ2-2; 8 nucleotides match TRBD1. The CDR3 loop spans 17 amino acids. Trimming cost V 1 base and J 0 bases; bases outside gene matches: 4. Germline V lookup: CDR1 MNHNS, CDR2 SASEGT. CDR3 nucleotide sequence: TGTGCCAGCAGTGAAGAAAGACAGGGGCCGAACACCGGGGAGCTGTTTTTT. Translating it yields CASSEERQGPNTGELFF.

The rearrangement joins TRBV29-1 to TRBJ2-3, with 13 bases fitting TRBD2. CDR1 is SQVTM, CDR2 ANQGSEA, per germline. The V and J ends lost 6 bases and 4 bases, in that order; junction bases with no gene match: 4. The CDR3 is 14 residues long. The DNA for the CDR3 is TGCAGCGTCCGGACTAGCGGGAGCGCAGATACGCAGTATTTT. Its protein product is CSVRTSGSADTQYF.

This rearrangement joins TRBV5-4 to TRBJ2-3; 7 bases agree with TRBD2. With V trimmed by 1 base and J by 0 bases, 5 bases remained unmatched. The CDR3 contains 16 residues. Germline-derived CDR1 and CDR2 are SGHNT and YYREEE (reference sequence). The CDR3 protein is CASSLFPRGSTDTQYF. CDR3 in DNA: TGTGCCAGCAGCTTGTTCCCGCGGGGGAGCACAGATACGCAGTATTTT.

This clonotype showed up just a few times. This sequence joins TRBV12-3 or TRBV12-4 and TRBJ1-6; maybe TRBD1 (5 bases). The CDR3 has 13 residues. V was shortened by 1 base and J by 10 bases, with 8 bases between the two germline ends. CDR3 sequence reads: CASSLGKGSPLHF. The CDR3 DNA sequence: TGTGCCAGCAGTTTAGGGAAGGGGTCACCCCTCCACTTT.

This clonotype occurred a few times. The chain is built from TRBV12-3 or TRBV12-4 and TRBJ1-4; TRBD1 is a possible D gene (6 bases). V was shortened by 7 bases and J by 7 bases, with 13 bases between the two germline ends. The CDR3 is made up of 13 amino acids. The CDR3 is CASTTGAGEKLFF. CDR3 nucleotide sequence: TGTGCCAGCACCACGGGGGCCGGTGAAAAACTGTTTTTT.

The chain recombines TRBV25-1 with TRBJ2-4; 8 bases map to TRBD1. Per the germline V gene, CDR1 is MGHDK and CDR2 is SYGVNS. Trimming at V came to 2 bases and at J to 2 bases, leaving 8 bases not matched to a gene. The CDR3 has 17 residues. This CDR3 reads CASSERTGIGTKNIQYF. The CDR3 DNA is TGTGCCAGCAGTGAAAGGACAGGGATAGGAACCAAAAACATTCAGTACTTC.

The V and J genes are TRBV18 and TRBJ2-5; possible D gene TRBD2, 6 bases. The V end was cut by 3 bases, the J end by 2 bases, with 10 bases between. The CDR3 has 14 residues. The germline gives CDR1 KGHSH, CDR2 LQKENI. The CDR3 loop is CASSPQGLQETQYF. DNA of the CDR3: TGTGCCAGCTCACCGCAGGGACTGCAAGAGACCCAGTACTTC.

The gene calls are TRBV27 and TRBJ2-5; no clear D. The CDR3 totals 15 residues. With 4 bases removed from V and 1 base from J, the gap between germline ends came to 13 bases. Germline V gene data show CDR1 as MNHEY and CDR2 as SMNVEV (reference sequence). As DNA, the CDR3 is TGTGCCAGCAGTTCCGGCGGTTTGGGCCAAGAGACCCAGTACTTC. It specifies CASSSGGLGQETQYF.

This clonotype was counted only a few times. V gene TRBV28 combines with J gene TRBJ1-5; D remains ambiguous. Trimming left V 6 bases short and J 7 bases short, with 16 bases between. The CDR3 sequence is 14 residues long. CDR1 and CDR2 from the germline V gene are MDHEN and SYDVKM. CDR3 DNA sequence: TGTGCCAGCAGGACTCGTTGGGTAGGGCAGCCCCAGCATTTT. Protein sequence: CASRTRWVGQPQHF.

The chain joins TRBV19 to TRBJ1-1; possibly TRBD1 for D (6 bases). In germline, CDR1 is LNHDA, CDR2 SQIVND (reference sequence). Trimming removed 5 bases from V and 1 base from J, with 8 bases in between. The CDR3 extends over 13 amino acids. The CDR3 sequence: CASSGTQNTEAFF. The CDR3 DNA follows: TGTGCCAGTAGTGGGACACAGAACACTGAAGCTTTCTTT.

This chain uses TRBV5-6 with TRBJ2-7; 9 bases are a match to TRBD2. Germline CDR1 is SGHDT and CDR2 is YYEEEE. Germline trimming cut 6 bases from V and 6 bases from J; bases unmatched to any gene: 7. This CDR3 has 13 residues. The CDR3 DNA sequence: TGTGCCAGCAACACGGGACTAGCCGCCGAGCAGTACTTC. Translation: CASNTGLAAEQYF.

This clonotype was found many times. This chain connects TRBV7-2 to TRBJ2-3, with 10 bases aligning to TRBD2. This CDR3 comprises 15 residues. The germline CDR1 and CDR2 sequences are SGHTA and FQGNSA. Trimming removed 2 bases from V and 7 bases from J; junction bases left unmatched: 6. CDR3: CASSLLAGDLNTQYF. The DNA of the CDR3 is TGTGCCAGCAGCTTACTAGCGGGGGACTTAAATACGCAGTATTTT.

This clonotype turned up a few times. V and J are TRBV18 and TRBJ1-1; D is possibly TRBD1 (5 bases). Deletions cut 2 bases from V and 4 bases from J, with 11 bases between. The CDR3 is 14 amino acids. Germline V gene sequence: CDR1 KGHSH, CDR2 LQKENI. CDR3 in DNA: TGTGCCAGCTCACCAAGCAGGGTGGCCACTGAAGCTTTCTTT. Amino acid sequence: CASSPSRVATEAFF.

This clonotype was observed at least ten times. This chain uses TRBV12-3 or TRBV12-4 with TRBJ2-7; unclear D gene. Between the trimmed V and J ends, which lost 4 bases and 5 bases, there was a span of 12 bases. CDR3 length: 13 amino acids. The CDR3 DNA sequence: TGTGCCAGCAGTTCAGTCGAAGGTCACGAGCAGTACTTC. Its protein product is CASSSVEGHEQYF.